What follows is one TCR beta chain and its context. Its antigen is not known. These data originate in a study of shared clonotypes between healthy human individuals. On the study more broadly: Donor composition was a couple of women and a few men, aged 18 to 49.

Overall study results and limits: Shared clonotypes: about 5.3% naive CD4, about 3.5% naive CD8, 2.3% memory CD4, under 0.45% memory CD8. What limited the represented genetic and exposure-history diversity was the small number of donors.

This CDR3 has 14 amino acids. Germline V gene lookup returns CDR1 MDHEN and CDR2 SYDVKM. The V and J ends lost 8 bases and 1 base respectively, with 9 bases between them. Measured with immunoSEQ multiplex PCR; TCRdb has only the in-frame clones, and not every one. The table shows about 1.5 million clones, with under 99% occurring only once. Source material: naive CD4+ T cells sorted from blood. As for subset: CD45RA+ positively selected. The TCR was taken from a man aged 25-45 years in good health. This chain links TRBV28 with TRBJ2-6, with D unclear. In DNA, the CDR3 is TGTGCCAGCCGTGCATCATCTGGGGCCAACGTCCTGACTTTC. It encodes CASRASSGANVLTF.